The 5 T cell receptor beta chains below were found in one sample sequenced in a study of T cells after yellow fever vaccination. Each CDR3 protein gets one entry after TCRdb re-called the 5' RACE reads with MiXCR. Here the sample spans under 500,000 distinct CDR3 sequences, about 19% being singletons. The material was PBMCs, obtained before the yellow fever booster vaccination. The receptors were gathered from a man aged 18 to 30 who received the YFV17D yellow fever vaccine.

This clonotype has a handful of counts. The rearrangement joins TRBV6-1 to TRBJ1-1; 7 bases line up with TRBD1. V was clipped by 3 bases and J by 2 bases; unmatched bases: 3. CDR3 length: 14 residues. Germline V gene lookup returns CDR1 MNHNS and CDR2 SASEGT. CDR3 amino acids: CASSEDRKNTEAFF. The CDR3 DNA reads TGTGCCAGCAGTGAGGACAGGAAAAACACTGAAGCTTTCTTT.

This clonotype was detected a few times. The chain couples TRBV6-5 to TRBJ2-2, with D perhaps TRBD1 (6 bases). Germline V gene sequence: CDR1 MNHEY, CDR2 SVGAGI. This CDR3 spans 14 amino acids. Trimming took off 4 bases at V and 7 bases at J, with 13 bases between the two ends. The CDR3 DNA reads as TGTGCCAGCAGTTCGGGCAGGGGAAACGGGGAGCTGTTTTTT. The encoded protein is CASSSGRGNGELFF.

This clonotype was seen only a few times. This CDR3 reads CASSLFRGSDTQYF. The CDR3 region has the DNA TGTGCCAGCAGCTTATTCAGGGGATCAGATACGCAGTATTTT. The chain employs TRBV7-8 and TRBJ2-3; a possible D gene is TRBD1 (6 bases). CDR3 length: 14 residues. The V end was cut by 2 bases, the J end by 4 bases, with 10 bases between. The germline V gene encodes CDR1 SGHVS and CDR2 FQNEAQ.

There are a few counts of this clonotype. The V and J genes are TRBV5-1 and TRBJ2-2, with D possibly being TRBD1 (6 bases). The CDR3 has 15 residues. Looked up from germline, CDR1 is SGHRS and CDR2 is YFSETQ. The ends were cut back, 2 bases at V and 3 bases at J, with 11 bases in the middle. This chain's CDR3 is CASSFGQSYTGELFF. The CDR3 DNA reads as TGCGCCAGCAGCTTCGGACAGAGCTACACCGGGGAGCTGTTTTTT. The full variable domain, with the rest looked up from reference TRBV5-1 and TRBJ2-2, is KAGVTQTPRYLIKTRGQQVTLSCSPISGHRSVSWYQQTPGQGLQFLFEYFSETQRNKGNFPGRFSGRQFSNSRSEMNVSTLELGDSALYLCASSFGQSYTGELFFGEGSRLTVL.

This clonotype showed up just a few times. The chain carries TRBV20-1 and TRBJ2-3; D gene unclear. There are 13 residues in the CDR3. Trimming stripped 0 bases from V and 2 bases from J, with 6 bases between. Germline lookup yields CDR1 DFQATT and CDR2 SNEGSKA (reference sequence). This CDR3 reads CSARDPYTDTQYF. The CDR3 DNA follows: TGCAGTGCTAGAGATCCCTACACAGATACGCAGTATTTT.